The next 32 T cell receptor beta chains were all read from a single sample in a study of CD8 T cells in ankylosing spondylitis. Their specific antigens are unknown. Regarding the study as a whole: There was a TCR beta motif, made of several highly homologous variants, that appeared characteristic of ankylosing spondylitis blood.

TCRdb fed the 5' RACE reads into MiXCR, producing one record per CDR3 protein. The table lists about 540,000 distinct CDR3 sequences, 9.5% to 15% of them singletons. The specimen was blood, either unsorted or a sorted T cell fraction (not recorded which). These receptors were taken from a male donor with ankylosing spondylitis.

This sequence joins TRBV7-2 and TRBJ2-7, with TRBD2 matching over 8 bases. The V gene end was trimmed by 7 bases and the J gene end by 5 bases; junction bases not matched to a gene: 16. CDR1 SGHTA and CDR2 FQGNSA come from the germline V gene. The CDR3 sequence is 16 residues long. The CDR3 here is CASKDTGLAGLDEQYF. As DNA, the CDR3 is TGTGCCAGCAAAGACACGGGCCTAGCGGGTCTCGACGAGCAGTACTTC.

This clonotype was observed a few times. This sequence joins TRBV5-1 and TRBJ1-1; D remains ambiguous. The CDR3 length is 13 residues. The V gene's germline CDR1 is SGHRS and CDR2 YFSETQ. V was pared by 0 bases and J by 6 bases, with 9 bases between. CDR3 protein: CASSLDLLAEAFF. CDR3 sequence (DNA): TGCGCCAGCAGCTTGGACCTGCTAGCTGAAGCTTTCTTT.

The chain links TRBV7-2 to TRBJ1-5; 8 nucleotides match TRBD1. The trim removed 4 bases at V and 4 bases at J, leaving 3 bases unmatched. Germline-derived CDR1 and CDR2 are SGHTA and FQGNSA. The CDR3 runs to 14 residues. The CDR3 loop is CASSSRDRNQPQHF. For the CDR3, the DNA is TGTGCCAGCAGCTCCCGGGACAGGAATCAGCCCCAGCATTTT.

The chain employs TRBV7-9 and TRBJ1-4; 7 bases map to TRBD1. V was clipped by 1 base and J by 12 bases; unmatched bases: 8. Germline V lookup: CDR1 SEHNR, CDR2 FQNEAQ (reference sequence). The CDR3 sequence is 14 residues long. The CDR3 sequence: CASSLDRGPLELFF. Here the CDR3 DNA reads TGTGCCAGCAGCTTAGACAGGGGCCCACTGGAACTGTTTTTT.

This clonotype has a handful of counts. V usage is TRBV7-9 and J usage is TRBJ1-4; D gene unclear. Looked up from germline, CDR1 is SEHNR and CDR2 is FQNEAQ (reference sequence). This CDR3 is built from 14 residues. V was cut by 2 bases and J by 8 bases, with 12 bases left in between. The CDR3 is CASSLLPSGEKLFF. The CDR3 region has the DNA TGTGCCAGCAGCTTATTGCCATCTGGGGAAAAACTGTTTTTT.

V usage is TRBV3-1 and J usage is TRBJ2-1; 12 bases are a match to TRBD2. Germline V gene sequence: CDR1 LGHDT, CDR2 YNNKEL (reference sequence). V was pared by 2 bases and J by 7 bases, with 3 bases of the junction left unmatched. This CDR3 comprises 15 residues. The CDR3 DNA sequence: TGTGCCAGCAGCCAAACTAGCGGGAGGTGGAATGAGCAGTTCTTC. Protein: CASSQTSGRWNEQFF.

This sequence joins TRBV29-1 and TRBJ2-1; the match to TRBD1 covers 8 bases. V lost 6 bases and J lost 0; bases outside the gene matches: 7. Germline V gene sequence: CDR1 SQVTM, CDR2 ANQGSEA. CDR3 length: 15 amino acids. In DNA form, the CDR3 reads TGCAGCGTATCGAAACAGGGGGGCTCCTACAATGAGCAGTTCTTC. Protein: CSVSKQGGSYNEQFF.

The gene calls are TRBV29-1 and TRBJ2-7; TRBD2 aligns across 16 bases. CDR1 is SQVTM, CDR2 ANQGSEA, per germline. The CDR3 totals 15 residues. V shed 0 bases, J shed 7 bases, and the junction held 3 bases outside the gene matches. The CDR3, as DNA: TGCAGCGTTGAAGATGTGGGACTAGCGGGAGGGGAGCAGTACTTC. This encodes CSVEDVGLAGGEQYF.

In nucleotides, the CDR3 is TGTGCCAGCAGAACTGCGGGACAGGAACAAAACTATGGCTACACCTTC. Residues: CASRTAGQEQNYGYTF. The gene calls are TRBV6-1 and TRBJ1-2, with TRBD1 matching 8 bases. The germline gives CDR1 MNHNS, CDR2 SASEGT. The CDR3 is 16 amino acids. Unmatched junction bases numbered 11, after V lost 6 bases and J lost 2 bases.

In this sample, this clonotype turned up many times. The CDR3 nucleotides are TGTGCCAGCAGCTTAGCGGGCGGGACTAGCGGTTACGAGCAGTACTTC. Residues: CASSLAGGTSGYEQYF. The chain combines TRBV7-2 with TRBJ2-7; TRBD2 matches at 11 bases. This CDR3 contains 16 residues. The J segment lost 4 bases and the V segment lost 0 bases, leaving 5 bases of the junction unmatched. Germline CDR1 and CDR2: SGHTA and FQGNSA. The entire variable domain, with the rest obtained from reference TRBV7-2 and TRBJ2-7, is as follows: GAGVSQSPSNKVTEKGKDVELRCDPISGHTALYWYRQSLGQGLEFLIYFQGNSAPDKSGLPSDRFSAERTGGSVSTLTIQRTQQEDSAVYLCASSLAGGTSGYEQYFGPGTRLTVT.

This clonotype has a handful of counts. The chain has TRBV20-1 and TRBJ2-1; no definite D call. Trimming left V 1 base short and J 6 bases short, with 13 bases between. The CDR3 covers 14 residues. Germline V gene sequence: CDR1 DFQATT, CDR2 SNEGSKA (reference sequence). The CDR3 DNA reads TGCAGTGCTAGAGTTGAAAGGGTGGCCAATGAGCAGTTCTTC. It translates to CSARVERVANEQFF.

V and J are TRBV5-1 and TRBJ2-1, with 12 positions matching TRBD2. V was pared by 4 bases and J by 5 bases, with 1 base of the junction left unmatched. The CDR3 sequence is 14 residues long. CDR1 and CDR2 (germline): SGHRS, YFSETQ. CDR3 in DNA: TGCGCCAGCAGCGGACTAGCGGGGCACAATGAGCAGTTCTTC. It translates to CASSGLAGHNEQFF.

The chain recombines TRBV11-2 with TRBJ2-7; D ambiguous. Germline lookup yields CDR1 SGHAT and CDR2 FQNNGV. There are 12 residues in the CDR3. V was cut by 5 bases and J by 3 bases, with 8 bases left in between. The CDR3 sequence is CASSPVGYEQYF. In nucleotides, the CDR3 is TGTGCCAGCAGCCCCGTGGGCTACGAGCAGTACTTC. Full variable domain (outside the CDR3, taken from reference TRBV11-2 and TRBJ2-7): EAGVAQSPRYKIIEKRQSVAFWCNPISGHATLYWYQQILGQGPKLLIQFQNNGVVDDSQLPKDRFSAERLKGVDSTLKIQPAKLEDSAVYLCASSPVGYEQYFGPGTRLTVT.

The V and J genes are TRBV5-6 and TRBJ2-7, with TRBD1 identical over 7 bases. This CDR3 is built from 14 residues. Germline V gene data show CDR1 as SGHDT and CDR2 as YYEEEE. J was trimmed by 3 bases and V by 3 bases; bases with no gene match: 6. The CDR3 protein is CASSSGTVSYEQYF. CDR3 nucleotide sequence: TGTGCCAGCAGCTCCGGGACAGTAAGCTACGAGCAGTACTTC.

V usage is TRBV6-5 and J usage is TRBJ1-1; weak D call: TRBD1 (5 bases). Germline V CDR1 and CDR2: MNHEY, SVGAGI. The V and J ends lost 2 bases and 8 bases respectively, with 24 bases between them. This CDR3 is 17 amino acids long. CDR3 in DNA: TGTGCCAGCAGTTACCCCACATACTCCGGGACTGACGAGGAAGCTTTCTTT. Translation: CASSYPTYSGTDEEAFF.

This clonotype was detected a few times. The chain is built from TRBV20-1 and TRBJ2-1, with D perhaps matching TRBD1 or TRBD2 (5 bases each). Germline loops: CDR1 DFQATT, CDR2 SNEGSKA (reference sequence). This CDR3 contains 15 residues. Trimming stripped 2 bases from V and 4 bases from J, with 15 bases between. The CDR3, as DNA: TGCAGTGCTAGAAACACAGGAAGAGGGTACAATGAGCAGTTCTTC. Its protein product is CSARNTGRGYNEQFF.

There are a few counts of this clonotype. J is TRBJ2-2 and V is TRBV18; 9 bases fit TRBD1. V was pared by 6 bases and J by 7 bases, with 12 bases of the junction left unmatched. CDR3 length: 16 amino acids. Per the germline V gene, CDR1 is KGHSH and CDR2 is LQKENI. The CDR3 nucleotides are TGTGCCAGCTCGCCGACAGGGGGTCTTGGCATCGGGGAGCTGTTTTTT. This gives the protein CASSPTGGLGIGELFF.

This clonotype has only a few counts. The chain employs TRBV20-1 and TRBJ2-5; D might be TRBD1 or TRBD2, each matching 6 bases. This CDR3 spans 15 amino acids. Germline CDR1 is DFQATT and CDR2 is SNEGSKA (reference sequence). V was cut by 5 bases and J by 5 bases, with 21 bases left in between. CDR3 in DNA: TGCAGTGCTCCCAATTTAGGGGGGCCTGGGGAGACCCAGTACTTC. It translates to CSAPNLGGPGETQYF.

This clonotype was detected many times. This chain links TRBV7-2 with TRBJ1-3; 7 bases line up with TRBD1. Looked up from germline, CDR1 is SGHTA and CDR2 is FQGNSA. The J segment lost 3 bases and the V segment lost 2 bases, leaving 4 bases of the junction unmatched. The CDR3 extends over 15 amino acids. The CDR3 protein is CASSLMGTVGNTIYF. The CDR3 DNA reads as TGTGCCAGCAGCTTAATGGGGACAGTTGGAAACACCATATATTTT.

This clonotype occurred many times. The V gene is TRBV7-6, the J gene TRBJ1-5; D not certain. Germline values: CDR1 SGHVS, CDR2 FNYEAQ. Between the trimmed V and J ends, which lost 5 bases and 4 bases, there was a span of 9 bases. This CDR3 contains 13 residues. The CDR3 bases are TGTGCCAGCAGCCCAAATTTGAATCAGCCCCAGCATTTT. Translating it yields CASSPNLNQPQHF.

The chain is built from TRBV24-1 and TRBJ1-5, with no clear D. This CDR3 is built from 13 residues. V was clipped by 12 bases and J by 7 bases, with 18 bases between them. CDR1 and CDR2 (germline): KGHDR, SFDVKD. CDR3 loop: CASYPRDRQPQHF. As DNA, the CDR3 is TGTGCCTCCTATCCGAGGGATCGGCAGCCCCAGCATTTT.

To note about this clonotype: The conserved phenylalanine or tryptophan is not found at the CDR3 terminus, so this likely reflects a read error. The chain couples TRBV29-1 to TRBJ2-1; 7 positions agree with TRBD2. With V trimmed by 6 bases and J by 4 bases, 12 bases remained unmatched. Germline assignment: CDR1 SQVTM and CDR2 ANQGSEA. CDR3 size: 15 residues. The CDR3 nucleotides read TGCAGCGTGAAGCGGGAATTGACCGGATACAATGAGCAGTTCCTC. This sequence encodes CSVKRELTGYNEQFL.

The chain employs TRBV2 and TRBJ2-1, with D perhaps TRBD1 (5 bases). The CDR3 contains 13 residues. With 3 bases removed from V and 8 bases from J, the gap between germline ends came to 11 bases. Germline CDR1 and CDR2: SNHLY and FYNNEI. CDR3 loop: CASSDRVIDEQFF. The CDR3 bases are TGTGCCAGCAGTGACAGGGTTATTGATGAGCAGTTCTTC.

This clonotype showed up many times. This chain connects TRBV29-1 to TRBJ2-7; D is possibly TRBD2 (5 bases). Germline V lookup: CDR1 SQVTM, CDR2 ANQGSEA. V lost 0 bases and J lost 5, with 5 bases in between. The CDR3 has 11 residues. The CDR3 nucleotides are TGCAGCGTTGAAGACGGGGACGAGCAGTACGTC. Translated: CSVEDGDEQYV.

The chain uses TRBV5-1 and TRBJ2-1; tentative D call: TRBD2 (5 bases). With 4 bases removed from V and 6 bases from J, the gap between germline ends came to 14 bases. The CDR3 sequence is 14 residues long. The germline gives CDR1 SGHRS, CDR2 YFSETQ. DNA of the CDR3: TGCGCCAGCAGCCCCGTGGAGGCGGGCAATGAGCAGTTCTTC. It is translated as CASSPVEAGNEQFF.

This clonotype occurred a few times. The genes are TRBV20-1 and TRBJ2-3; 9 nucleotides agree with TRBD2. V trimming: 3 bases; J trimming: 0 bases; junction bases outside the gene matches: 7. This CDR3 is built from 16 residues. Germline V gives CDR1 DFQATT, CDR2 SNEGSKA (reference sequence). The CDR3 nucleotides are TGCAGTGCTAGTCCGGGACTAGCAGTAAGCACAGATACGCAGTATTTT. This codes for CSASPGLAVSTDTQYF.

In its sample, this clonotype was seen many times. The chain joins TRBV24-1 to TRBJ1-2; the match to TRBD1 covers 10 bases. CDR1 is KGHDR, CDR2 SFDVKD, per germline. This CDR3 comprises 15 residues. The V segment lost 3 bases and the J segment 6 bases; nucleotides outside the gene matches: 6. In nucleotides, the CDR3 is TGTGCCACCAGTGATCCCGGGACAGGGGTGCATGGCTACACCTTC. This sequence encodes CATSDPGTGVHGYTF.

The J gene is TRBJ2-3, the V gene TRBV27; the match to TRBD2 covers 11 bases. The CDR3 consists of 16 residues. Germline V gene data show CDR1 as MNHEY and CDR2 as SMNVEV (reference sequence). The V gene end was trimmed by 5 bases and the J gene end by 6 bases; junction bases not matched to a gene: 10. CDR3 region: CASSQSGTSGWDTQYF. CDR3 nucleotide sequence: TGTGCCAGCAGTCAGTCCGGGACTAGCGGCTGGGATACGCAGTATTTT.

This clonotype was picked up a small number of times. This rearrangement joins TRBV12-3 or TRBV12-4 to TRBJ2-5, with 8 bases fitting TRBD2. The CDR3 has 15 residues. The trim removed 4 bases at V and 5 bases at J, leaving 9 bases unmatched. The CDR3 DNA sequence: TGTGCCAGCAGTTCAGGAATAGCGGGATGGGAGACCCAGTACTTC. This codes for CASSSGIAGWETQYF.

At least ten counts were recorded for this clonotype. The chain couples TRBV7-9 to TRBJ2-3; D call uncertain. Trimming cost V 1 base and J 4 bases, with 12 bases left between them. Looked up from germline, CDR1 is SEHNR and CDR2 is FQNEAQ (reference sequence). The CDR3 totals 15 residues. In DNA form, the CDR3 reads TGTGCCAGCAGCTTAGATGGAGTATTTGCAGATACGCAGTATTTT. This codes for CASSLDGVFADTQYF.

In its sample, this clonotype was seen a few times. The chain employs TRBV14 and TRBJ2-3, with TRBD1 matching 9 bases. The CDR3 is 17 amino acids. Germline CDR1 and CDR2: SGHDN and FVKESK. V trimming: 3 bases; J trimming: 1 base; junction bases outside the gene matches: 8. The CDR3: CASSQRTGEGGTDTQYF. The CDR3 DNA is TGTGCCAGCAGCCAGCGGACAGGGGAAGGAGGCACAGATACGCAGTATTTT.

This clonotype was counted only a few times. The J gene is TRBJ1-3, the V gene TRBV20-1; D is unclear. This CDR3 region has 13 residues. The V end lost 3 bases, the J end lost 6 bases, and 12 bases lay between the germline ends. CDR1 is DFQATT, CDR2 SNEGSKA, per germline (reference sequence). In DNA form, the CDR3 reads TGCAGTGCTAGCGGGTCAGATACAAACACCATATATTTT. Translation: CSASGSDTNTIYF.